This T cell receptor (beta chain) originates from a study of blood T cell repertoires in COVID-19. Looking at the study overall: Samples representing acute and convalescent COVID-19 were sourced from the United States, Italy and Spain. In each case, the material was cDNA or gDNA derived from T cells, B-cell-depleted T cells, or PBMCs.

The sample holds one count of this clone. In the authors' methods: Using reference gene primer amplification, nucleated cell counts were estimated. Sequencing used immunoSEQ multiplex PCR; TCRdb keeps in-frame clones, though not all of them. D and trimming were read from the DNA, whereas the V and J calls and clone size are those reported in that table. The sample has about 170,000 clones; 70% to 90% are singletons. Enrolled during active infection, Seattle patients were then followed longitudinally. Trimming removed 5 bases from V and 6 bases from J; junction bases left unmatched: 12. CDR1 is SGHAT, CDR2 FQNNGV, per germline. The CDR3 runs to 17 residues.

The chain has TRBV11-2 and TRBJ1-6; 8 nucleotides align to TRBD1. The sequence was collected from a man between 60 and 75 years old with COVID-19, enrolled during active disease. Sequencing input: peripheral blood. CDR3: CASSLTLQGAVNSPLHF. The CDR3 DNA is TGTGCCAGCAGCCTAACCCTCCAGGGGGCGGTTAATTCACCCCTCCACTTT.